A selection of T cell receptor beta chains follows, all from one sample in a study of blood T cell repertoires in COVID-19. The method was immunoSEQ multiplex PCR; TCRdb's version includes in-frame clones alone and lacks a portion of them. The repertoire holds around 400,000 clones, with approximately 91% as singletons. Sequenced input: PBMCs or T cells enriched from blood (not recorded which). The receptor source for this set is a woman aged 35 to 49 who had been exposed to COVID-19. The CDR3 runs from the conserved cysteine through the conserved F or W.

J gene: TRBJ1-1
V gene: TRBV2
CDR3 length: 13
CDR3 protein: CASSLTGNTEAFF

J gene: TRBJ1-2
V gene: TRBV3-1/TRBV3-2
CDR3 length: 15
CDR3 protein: CASSPRTGSVYGYTF

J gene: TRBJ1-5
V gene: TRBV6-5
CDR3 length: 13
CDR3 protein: CASTTLKNQPQHF

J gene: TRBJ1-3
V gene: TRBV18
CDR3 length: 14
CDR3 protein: CASSGTVAGNTIYF

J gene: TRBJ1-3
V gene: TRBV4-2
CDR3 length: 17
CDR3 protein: CASSLDGYGTAGNTIYF

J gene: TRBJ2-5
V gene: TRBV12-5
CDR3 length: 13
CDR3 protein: CASGLRQKETQYF

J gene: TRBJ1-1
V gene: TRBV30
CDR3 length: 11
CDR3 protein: CVVSISTEAFF

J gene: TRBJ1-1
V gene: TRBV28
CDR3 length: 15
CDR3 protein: CASSPYRDRVTEAFF

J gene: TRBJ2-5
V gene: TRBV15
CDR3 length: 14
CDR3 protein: CATSRAEQQETQYF

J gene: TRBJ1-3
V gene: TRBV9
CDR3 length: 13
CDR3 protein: CASAAISGNTIYF

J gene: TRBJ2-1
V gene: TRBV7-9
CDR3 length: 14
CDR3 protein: CASSLGTSGTVQFF

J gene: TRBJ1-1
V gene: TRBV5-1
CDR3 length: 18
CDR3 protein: CASSLATGGGRRNTEAFF

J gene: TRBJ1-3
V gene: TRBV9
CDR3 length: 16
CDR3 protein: CASSALGARGGNTIYF

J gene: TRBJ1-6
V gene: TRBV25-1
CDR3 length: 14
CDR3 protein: CASSEDRVNSPLHF

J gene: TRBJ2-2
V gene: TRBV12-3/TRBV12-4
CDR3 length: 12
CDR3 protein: CASSLRPGELFF

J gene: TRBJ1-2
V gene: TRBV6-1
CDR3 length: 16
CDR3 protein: CASSGSTGTDPFGYTF

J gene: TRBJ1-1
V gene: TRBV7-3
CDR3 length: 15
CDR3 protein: CASSSTGRADTEAFF

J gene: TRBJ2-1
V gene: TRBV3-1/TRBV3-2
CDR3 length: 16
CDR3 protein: CASSLLGSTAHNEQFF

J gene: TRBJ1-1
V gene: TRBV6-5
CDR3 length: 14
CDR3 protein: CASRPGGGHTEAFF

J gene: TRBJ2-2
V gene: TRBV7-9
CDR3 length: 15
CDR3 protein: CASSPLAGAAGELFF

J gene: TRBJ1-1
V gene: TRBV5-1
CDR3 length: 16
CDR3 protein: CASSPGTGRAHTEAFF

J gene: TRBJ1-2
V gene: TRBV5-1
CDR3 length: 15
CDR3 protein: CASSAGTGLSYGYTF

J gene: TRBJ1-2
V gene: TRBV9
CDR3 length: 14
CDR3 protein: CASSVAGQPYGYTF

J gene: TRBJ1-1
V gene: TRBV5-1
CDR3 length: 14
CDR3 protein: CASSLAQGVAEAFF

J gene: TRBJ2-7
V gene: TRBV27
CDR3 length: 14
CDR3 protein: CASRTVTSRGEQYF

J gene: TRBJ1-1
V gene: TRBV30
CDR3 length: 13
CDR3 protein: CAWSKGGNTEAFF

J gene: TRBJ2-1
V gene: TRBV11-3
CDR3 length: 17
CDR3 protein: CASSLGRTSGRINEQFF

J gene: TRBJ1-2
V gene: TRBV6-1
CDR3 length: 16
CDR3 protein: CASSEVGRAVPYGYTF

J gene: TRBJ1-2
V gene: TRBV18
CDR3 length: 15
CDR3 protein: CASSPLQGKEHGYTF

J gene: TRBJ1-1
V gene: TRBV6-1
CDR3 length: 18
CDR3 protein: CASSEVMGWGAGNTEAFF

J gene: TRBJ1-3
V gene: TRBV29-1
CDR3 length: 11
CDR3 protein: CSAEIGNTIYF

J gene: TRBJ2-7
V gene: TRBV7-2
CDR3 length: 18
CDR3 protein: CASSSSGSGRATRSEQYF

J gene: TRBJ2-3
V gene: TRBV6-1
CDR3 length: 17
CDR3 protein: CASSEAGWGGGTDTQYF

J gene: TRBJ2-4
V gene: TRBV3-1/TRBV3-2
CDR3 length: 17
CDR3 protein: CASSQSRGSWAKNIQYF

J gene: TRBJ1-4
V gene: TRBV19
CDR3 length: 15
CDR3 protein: CASSNRGAPNEKLFF

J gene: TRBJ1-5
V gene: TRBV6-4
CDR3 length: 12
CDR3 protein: CASTQGNQPQHF

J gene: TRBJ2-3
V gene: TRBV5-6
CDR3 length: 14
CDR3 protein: CASSSDSYTDTQYF

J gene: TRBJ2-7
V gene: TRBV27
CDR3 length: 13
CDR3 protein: CASSLTKYYEQYF

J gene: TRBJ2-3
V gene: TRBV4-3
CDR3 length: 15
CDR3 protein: CASSQTGQGSDTQYF

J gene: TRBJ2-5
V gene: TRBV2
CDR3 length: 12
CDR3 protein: CASKTGRETQYF

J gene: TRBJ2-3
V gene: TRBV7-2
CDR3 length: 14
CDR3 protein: CASSFSSITDTQYF

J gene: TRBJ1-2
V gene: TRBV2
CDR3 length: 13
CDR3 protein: CASSENFPDYYTF

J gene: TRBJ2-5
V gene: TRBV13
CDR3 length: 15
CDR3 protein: CASSTGTSVQETQYF

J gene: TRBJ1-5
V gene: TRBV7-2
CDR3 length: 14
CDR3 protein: CASSFWQGDQPQHF

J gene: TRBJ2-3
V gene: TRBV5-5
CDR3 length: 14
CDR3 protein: CASSRRTSRDTQYF